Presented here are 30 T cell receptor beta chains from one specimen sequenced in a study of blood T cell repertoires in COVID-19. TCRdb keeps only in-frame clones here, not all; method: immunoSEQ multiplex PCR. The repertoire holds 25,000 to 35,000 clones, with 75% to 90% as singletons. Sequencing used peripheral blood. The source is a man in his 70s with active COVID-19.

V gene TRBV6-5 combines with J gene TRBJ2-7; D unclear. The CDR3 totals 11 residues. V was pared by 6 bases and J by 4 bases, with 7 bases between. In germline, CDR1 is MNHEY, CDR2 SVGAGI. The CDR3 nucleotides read TGTGCCAGCAGAAGCCAATACGAGCAGTACTTC. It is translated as CASRSQYEQYF.

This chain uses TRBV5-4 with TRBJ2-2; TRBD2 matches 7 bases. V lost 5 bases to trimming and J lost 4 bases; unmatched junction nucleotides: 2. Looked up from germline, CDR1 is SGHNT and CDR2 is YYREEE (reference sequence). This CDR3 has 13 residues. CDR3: CASSLAGTGELFF. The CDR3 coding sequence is TGTGCCAGCAGTTTAGCGGGCACCGGGGAGCTGTTTTTT.

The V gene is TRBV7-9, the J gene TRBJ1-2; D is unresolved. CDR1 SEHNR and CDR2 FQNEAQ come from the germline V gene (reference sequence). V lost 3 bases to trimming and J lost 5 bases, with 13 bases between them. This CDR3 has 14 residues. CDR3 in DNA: TGTGCCAGCAGCTTCGTGGAACAGTTATATGGCTACACCTTC. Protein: CASSFVEQLYGYTF.

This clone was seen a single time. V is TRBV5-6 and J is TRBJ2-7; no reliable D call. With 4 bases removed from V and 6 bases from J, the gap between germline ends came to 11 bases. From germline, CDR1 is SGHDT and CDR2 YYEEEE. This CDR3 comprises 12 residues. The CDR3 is CASSLSRLEQYF. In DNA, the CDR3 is TGTGCCAGCAGCCTCTCTAGGCTCGAGCAGTACTTC.

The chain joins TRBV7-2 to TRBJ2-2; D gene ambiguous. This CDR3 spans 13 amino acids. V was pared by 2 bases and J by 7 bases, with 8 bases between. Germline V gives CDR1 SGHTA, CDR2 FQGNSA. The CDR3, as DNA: TGTGCCAGCAGCTTACTCCCGTTCGGGGAGCTGTTTTTT. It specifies CASSLLPFGELFF.

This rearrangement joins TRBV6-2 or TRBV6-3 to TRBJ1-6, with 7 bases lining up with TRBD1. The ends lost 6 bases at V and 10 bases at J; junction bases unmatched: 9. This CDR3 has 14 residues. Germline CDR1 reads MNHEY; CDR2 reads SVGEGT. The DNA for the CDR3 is TGTGCCAGCAGCTTAACAGGGGATTGGTCACCCCTCCACTTT. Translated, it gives CASSLTGDWSPLHF.

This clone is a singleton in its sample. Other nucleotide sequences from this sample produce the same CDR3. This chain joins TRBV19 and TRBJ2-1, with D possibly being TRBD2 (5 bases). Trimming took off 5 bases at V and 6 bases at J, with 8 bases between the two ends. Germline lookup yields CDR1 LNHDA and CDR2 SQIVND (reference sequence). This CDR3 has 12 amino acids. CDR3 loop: CASSYEGNEQFF. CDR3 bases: TGTGCCAGTAGTTATGAGGGCAATGAGCAGTTCTTC.

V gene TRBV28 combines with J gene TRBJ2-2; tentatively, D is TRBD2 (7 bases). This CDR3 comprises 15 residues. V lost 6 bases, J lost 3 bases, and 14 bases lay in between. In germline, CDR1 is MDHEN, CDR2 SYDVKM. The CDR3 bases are TGTGCCAGCAGGTCGGGGGGCGGTCACACCGGGGAGCTGTTTTTT. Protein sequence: CASRSGGGHTGELFF.

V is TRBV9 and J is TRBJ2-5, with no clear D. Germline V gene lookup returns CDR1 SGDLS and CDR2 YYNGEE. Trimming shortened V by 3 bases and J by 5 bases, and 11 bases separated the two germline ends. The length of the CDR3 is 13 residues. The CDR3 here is CASSAPGSETQYF. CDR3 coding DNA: TGTGCCAGCAGCGCTCCGGGTAGCGAGACCCAGTACTTC.

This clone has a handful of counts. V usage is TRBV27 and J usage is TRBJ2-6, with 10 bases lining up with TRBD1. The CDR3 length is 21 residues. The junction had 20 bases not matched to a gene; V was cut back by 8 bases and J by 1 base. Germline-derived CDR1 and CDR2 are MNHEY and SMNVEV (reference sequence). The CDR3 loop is CASGRAPVRTGGTSGANVLTF. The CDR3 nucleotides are TGTGCCAGCGGACGAGCACCCGTCCGGACAGGGGGGACTTCTGGGGCCAACGTCCTGACTTTC. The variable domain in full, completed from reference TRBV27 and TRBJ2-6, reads EAQVTQNPRYLITVTGKKLTVTCSQNMNHEYMSWYRQDPGLGLRQIYYSMNVEVTDKGDVPEGYKVSRKEKRNFPLILESPSPNQTSLYFCASGRAPVRTGGTSGANVLTFGAGSRLTVL.

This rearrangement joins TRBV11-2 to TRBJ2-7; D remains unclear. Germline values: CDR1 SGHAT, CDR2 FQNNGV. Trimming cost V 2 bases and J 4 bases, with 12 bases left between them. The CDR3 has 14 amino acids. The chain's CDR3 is CASSLWSKPYEQYF. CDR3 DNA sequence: TGTGCCAGCAGCTTATGGAGTAAGCCGTACGAGCAGTACTTC.

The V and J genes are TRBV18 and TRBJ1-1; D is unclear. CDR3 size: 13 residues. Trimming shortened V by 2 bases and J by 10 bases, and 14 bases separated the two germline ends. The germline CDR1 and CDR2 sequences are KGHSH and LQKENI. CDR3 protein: CASSPGQVGVAFF. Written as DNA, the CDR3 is TGTGCCAGCTCACCAGGGCAGGTGGGCGTAGCTTTCTTT.

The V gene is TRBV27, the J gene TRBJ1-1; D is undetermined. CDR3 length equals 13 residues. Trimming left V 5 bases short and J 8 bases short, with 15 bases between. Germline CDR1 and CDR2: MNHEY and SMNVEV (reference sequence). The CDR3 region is CASSIRPREEAFF. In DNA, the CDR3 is TGTGCCAGCAGTATCCGCCCCCGGGAGGAAGCTTTCTTT.

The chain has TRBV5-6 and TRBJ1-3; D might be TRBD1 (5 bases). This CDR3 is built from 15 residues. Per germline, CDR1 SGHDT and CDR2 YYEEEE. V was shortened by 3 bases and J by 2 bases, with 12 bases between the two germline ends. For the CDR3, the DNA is TGTGCCAGCAGCTCGCCTAGGGGTGCTGGAAACACCATATATTTT. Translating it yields CASSSPRGAGNTIYF.

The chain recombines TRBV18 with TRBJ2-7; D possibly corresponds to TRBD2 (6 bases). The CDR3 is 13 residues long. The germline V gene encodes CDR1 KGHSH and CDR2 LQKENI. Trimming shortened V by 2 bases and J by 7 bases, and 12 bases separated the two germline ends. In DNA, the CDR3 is TGTGCCAGCTCACCAGGGGGGTCGGGAGAGCAGTACTTC. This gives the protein CASSPGGSGEQYF.

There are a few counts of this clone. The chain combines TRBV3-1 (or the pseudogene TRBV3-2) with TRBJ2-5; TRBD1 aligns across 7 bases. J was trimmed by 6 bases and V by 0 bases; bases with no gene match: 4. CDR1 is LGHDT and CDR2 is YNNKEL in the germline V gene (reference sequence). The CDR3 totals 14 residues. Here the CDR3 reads CASSQDTGVKTQYF. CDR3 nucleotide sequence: TGTGCCAGCAGCCAAGATACAGGGGTAAAGACCCAGTACTTC.

CDR3 amino acids: CAWSGNRGKTQYF. The CDR3 bases are TGTGCCTGGAGTGGGAACAGGGGGAAGACCCAGTACTTC. The V gene is TRBV30, the J gene TRBJ2-5, with 8 bases that match TRBD1. The CDR3 is made up of 13 amino acids. Trimming cost V 1 base and J 6 bases; bases outside gene matches: 4. Germline V gene data show CDR1 as GTSNPN and CDR2 as SVGIG (reference sequence).

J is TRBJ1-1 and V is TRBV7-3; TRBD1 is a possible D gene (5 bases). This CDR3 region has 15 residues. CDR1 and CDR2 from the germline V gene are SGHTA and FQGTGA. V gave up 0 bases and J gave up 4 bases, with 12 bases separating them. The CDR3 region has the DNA TGTGCCAGCAGCTTAACCGGGGGGGTGAGCACTGAAGCTTTCTTT. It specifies CASSLTGGVSTEAFF.

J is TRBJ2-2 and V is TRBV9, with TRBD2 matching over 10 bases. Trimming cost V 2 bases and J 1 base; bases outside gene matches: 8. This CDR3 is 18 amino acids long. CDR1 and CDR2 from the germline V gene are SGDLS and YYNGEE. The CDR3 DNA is TGTGCCAGCAGCGTGGAGATAGGGACTAGCGAGAACACCGGGGAGCTGTTTTTT. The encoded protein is CASSVEIGTSENTGELFF.

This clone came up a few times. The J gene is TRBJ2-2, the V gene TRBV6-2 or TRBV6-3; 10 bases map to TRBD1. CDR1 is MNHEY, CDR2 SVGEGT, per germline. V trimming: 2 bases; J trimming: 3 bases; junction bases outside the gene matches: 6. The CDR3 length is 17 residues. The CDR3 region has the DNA TGTGCCAGCAGTTACACGCCGGGACAGGGGTACACCGGGGAGCTGTTTTTT. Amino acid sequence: CASSYTPGQGYTGELFF.

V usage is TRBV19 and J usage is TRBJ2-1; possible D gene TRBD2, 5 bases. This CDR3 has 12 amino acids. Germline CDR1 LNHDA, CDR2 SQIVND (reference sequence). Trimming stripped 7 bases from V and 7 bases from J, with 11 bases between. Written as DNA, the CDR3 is TGTGCCAGTACCCAATCGGGGAATGAGCAGTTCTTC. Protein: CASTQSGNEQFF.

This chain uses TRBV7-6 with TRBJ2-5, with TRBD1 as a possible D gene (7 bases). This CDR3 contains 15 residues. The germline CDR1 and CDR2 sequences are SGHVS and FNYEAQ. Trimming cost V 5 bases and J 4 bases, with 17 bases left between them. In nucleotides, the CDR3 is TGTGCCAGCAGCGAAGAACAGGGGAGGAGAGAGACCCAGTACTTC. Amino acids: CASSEEQGRRETQYF.

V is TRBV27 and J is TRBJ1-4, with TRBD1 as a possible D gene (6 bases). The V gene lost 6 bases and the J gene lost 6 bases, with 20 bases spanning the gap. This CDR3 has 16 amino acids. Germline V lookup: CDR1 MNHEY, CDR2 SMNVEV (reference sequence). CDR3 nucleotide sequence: TGTGCCAGCAGCCGAGGACAGCCCCAACTTGATGAAAAACTGTTTTTT. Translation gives CASSRGQPQLDEKLFF.

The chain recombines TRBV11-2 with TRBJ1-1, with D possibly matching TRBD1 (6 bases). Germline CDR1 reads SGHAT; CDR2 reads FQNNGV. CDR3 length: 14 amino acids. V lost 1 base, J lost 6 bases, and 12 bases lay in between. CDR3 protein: CASSLGGGGSEAFF. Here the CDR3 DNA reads TGTGCCAGCAGCTTAGGGGGCGGGGGCTCTGAAGCTTTCTTT. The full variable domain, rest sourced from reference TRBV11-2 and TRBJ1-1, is EAGVAQSPRYKIIEKRQSVAFWCNPISGHATLYWYQQILGQGPKLLIQFQNNGVVDDSQLPKDRFSAERLKGVDSTLKIQPAKLEDSAVYLCASSLGGGGSEAFFGQGTRLTVV.

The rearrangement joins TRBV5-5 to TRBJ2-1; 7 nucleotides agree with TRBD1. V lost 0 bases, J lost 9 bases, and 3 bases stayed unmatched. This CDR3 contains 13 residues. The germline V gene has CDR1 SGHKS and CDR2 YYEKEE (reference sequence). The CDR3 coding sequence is TGTGCCAGCAGCTTGGGACAGGGTACTGAGCAGTTCTTC. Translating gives CASSLGQGTEQFF.

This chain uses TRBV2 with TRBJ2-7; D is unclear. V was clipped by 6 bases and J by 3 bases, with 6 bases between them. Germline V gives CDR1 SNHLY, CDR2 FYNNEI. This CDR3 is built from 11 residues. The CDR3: CASREFYEQYF. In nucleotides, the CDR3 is TGTGCCAGCAGGGAGTTCTACGAGCAGTACTTC. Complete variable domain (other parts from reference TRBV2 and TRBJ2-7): EPEVTQTPSHQVTQMGQEVILRCVPISNHLYFYWYRQILGQKVEFLVSFYNNEISEKSEIFDDQFSVERPDGSNFTLKIRSTKLEDSAMYFCASREFYEQYFGPGTRLTVT.

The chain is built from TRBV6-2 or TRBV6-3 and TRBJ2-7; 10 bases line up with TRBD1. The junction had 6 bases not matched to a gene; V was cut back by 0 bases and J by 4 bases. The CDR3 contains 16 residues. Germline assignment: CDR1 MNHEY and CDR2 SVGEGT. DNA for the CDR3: TGTGCCAGCAGTTACTCGCCCGACAGGGGGCGTTACGAGCAGTACTTC. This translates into CASSYSPDRGRYEQYF.

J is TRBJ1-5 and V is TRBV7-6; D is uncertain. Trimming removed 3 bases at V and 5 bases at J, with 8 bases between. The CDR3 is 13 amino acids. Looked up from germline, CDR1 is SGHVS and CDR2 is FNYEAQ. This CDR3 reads CASSLGEDQPQHF. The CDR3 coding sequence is TGTGCCAGCAGCTTGGGCGAAGATCAGCCCCAGCATTTT. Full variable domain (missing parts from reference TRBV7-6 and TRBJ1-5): GAGVSQSPRYKVTKRGQDVALRCDPISGHVSLYWYRQALGQGPEFLTYFNYEAQQDKSGLPNDRFSAERPEGSISTLTIQRTEQRDSAMYRCASSLGEDQPQHFGDGTRLSIL.

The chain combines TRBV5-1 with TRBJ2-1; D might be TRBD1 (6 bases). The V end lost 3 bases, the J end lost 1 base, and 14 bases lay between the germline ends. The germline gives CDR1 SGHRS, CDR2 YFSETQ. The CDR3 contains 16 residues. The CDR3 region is CASSSTGRGSYNEQFF. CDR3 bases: TGCGCCAGCAGCTCCACTGGAAGGGGGTCCTACAATGAGCAGTTCTTC. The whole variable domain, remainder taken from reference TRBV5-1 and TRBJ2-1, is KAGVTQTPRYLIKTRGQQVTLSCSPISGHRSVSWYQQTPGQGLQFLFEYFSETQRNKGNFPGRFSGRQFSNSRSEMNVSTLELGDSALYLCASSSTGRGSYNEQFFGPGTRLTVL.

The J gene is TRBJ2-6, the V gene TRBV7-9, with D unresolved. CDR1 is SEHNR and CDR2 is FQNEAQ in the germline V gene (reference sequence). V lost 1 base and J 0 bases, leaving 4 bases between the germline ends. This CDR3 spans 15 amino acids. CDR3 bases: TGTGCCAGCAGCTTAGGGAGCTCTGGGGCCAACGTCCTGACTTTC. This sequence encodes CASSLGSSGANVLTF.